This TCR beta chain was profiled in a study of blood T cell repertoires in COVID-19. Study at large: Sites in the United States, Italy and Spain provided acute and convalescent COVID-19 samples. The analysed material was cDNA or gDNA that came from T cells, B-cell-depleted T cells, or PBMCs.

How the authors handled the data: Amplification of reference gene primers was used by the study to estimate nucleated cell counts. Assay: immunoSEQ multiplex PCR; the TCRdb copy retains only in-frame clones and omits some. The DNA gave D and trimming, while V, J and clone size come from that table. This table holds 60,000 to 90,000 clones, around 80% found once. The specimen sequenced was peripheral blood. This TCR came from a woman aged 50 to 60 with acute or convalescent COVID-19.

CDR3 DNA sequence: TGTGCCAGCTCATTGGGACTACAAGAGACCCAGTACTTC. Translation gives CASSLGLQETQYF. The chain employs TRBV18 and TRBJ2-5; TRBD2 matches 7 bases. The CDR3 totals 13 residues. The germline V gene has CDR1 KGHSH and CDR2 LQKENI. V shed 5 bases, J shed 2 bases, and the junction held 2 bases outside the gene matches. Variable domain in full (rest from reference TRBV18 and TRBJ2-5): NAGVMQNPRHLVRRRGQEARLRCSPMKGHSHVYWYRQLPEEGLKFMVYLQKENIIDESGMPKERFSAEFPKEGPSILRIQQVVRGDSAAYFCASSLGLQETQYFGPGTRLLVL.